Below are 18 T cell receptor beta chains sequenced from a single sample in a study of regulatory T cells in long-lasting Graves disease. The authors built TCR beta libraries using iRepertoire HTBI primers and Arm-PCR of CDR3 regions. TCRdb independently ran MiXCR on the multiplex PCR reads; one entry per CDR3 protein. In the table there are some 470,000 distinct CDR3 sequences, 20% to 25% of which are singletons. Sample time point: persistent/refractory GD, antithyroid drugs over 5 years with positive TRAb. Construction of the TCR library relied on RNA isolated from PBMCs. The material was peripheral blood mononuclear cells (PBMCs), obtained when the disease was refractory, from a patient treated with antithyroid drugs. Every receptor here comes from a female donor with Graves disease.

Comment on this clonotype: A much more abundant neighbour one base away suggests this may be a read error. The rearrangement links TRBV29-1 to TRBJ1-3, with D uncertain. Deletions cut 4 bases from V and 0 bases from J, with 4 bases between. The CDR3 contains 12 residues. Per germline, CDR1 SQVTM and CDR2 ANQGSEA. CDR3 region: CSVGSSGNTIYF. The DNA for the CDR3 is TGCAGCGTTGGGAGCTCTGGAAACACCATATATTTT.

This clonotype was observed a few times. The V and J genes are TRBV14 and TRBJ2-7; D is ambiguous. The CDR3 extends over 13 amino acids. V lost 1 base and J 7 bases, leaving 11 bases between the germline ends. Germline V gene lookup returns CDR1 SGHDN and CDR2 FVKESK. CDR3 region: CASSQVESTEQYF. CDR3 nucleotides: TGTGCCAGCAGCCAAGTCGAGTCTACGGAGCAGTACTTC. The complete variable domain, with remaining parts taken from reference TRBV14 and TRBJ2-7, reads EAGVTQFPSHSVIEKGQTVTLRCDPISGHDNLYWYRRVMGKEIKFLLHFVKESKQDESGMPNNRFLAERTGGTYSTLKVQPAELEDSGVYFCASSQVESTEQYFGPGTRLTVT.

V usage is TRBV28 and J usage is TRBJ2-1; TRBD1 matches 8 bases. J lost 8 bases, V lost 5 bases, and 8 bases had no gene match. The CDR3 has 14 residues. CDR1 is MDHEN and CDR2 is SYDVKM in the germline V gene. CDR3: CASSRTYRGDEQFF. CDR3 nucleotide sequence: TGTGCCAGCAGTAGAACGTACAGGGGGGATGAGCAGTTCTTC.

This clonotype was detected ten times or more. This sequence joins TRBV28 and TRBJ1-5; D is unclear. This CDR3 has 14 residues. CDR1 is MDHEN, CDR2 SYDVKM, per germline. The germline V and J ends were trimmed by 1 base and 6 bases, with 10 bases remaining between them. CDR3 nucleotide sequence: TGTGCCAGCAGTTTATTTACGTGGGGTCAGCCCCAGCATTTT. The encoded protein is CASSLFTWGQPQHF.

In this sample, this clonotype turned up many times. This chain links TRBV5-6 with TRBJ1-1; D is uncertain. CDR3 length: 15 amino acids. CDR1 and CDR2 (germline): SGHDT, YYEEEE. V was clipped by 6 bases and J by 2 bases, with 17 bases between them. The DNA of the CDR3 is TGTGCCAGCATTACCCGGACGGCCTTTAACACTGAAGCTTTCTTT. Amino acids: CASITRTAFNTEAFF. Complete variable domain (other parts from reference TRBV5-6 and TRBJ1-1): DAGVTQSPTHLIKTRGQQVTLRCSPKSGHDTVSWYQQALGQGPQFIFQYYEEEERQRGNFPDRFSGHQFPNYSSELNVNALLLGDSALYLCASITRTAFNTEAFFGQGTRLTVV.

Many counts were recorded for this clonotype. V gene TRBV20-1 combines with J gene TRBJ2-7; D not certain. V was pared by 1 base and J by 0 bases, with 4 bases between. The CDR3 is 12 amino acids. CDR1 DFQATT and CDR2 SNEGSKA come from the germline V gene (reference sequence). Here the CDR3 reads CSARADSYEQYF. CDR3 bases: TGCAGTGCTAGAGCTGACTCCTACGAGCAGTACTTC.

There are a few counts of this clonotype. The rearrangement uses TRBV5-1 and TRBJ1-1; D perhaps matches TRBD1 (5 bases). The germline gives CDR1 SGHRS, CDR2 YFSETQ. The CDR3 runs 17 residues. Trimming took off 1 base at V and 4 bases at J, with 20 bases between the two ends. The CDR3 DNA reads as TGCGCCAGCAGCTTGTCGAGGGGAAGGGGAGGCGGCACTGAAGCTTTCTTT. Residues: CASSLSRGRGGGTEAFF.

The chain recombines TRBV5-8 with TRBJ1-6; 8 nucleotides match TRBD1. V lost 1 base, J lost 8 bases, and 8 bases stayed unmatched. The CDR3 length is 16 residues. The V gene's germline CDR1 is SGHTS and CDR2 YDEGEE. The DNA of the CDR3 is TGTGCCAGCAGCTTGACTCCGGGACAGGCGTATTCACCCCTCCACTTT. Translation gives CASSLTPGQAYSPLHF.

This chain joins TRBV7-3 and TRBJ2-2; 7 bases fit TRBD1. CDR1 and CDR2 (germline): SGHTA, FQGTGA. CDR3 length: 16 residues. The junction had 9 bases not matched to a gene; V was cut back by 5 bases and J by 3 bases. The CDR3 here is CASSSTGARDTGELFF. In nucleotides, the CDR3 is TGTGCCAGCAGCAGTACAGGGGCCAGGGACACCGGGGAGCTGTTTTTT.

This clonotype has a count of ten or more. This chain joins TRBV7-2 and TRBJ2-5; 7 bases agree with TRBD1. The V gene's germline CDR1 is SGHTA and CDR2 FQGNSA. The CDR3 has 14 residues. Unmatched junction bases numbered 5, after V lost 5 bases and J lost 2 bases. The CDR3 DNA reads TGTGCCAGCAGCCCTGGGACAGTTCAAGAGACCCAGTACTTC. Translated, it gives CASSPGTVQETQYF.

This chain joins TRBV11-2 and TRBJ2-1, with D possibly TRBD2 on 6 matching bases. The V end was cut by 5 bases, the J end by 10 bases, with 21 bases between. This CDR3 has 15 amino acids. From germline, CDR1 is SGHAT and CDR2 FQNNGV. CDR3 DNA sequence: TGTGCCAGCAGCCCCCTGGGACTTCGGATTGACGAGCAGTTCTTC. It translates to CASSPLGLRIDEQFF.

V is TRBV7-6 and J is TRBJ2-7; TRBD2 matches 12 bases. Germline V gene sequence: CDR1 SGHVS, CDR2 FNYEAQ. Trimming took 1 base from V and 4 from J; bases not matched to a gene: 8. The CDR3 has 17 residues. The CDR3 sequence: CASSLGSLTSGSYEQYF. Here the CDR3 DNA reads TGTGCCAGCAGCTTAGGGTCGTTGACTAGCGGGAGTTACGAGCAGTACTTC.

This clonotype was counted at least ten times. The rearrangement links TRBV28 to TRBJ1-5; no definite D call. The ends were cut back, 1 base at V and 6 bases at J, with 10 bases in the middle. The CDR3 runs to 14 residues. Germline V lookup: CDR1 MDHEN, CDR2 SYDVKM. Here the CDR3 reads CASSLYREGQPQHF. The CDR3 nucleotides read TGTGCCAGCAGTTTATACCGGGAGGGTCAGCCCCAGCATTTT.

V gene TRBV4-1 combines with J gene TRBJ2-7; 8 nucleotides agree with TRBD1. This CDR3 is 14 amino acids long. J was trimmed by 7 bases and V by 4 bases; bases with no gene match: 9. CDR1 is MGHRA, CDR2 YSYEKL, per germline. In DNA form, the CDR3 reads TGCGCCAGCAGCCCGCGGACAGGGACGCGGGAGCAGTACTTC. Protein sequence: CASSPRTGTREQYF.

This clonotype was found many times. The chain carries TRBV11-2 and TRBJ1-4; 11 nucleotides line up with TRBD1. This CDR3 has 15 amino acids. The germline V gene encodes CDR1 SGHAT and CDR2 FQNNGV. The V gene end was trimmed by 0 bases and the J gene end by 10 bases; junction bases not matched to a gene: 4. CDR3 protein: CASSLDGTGGGKLFF. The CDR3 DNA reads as TGTGCCAGCAGCTTAGATGGGACAGGGGGTGGAAAACTGTTTTTT.

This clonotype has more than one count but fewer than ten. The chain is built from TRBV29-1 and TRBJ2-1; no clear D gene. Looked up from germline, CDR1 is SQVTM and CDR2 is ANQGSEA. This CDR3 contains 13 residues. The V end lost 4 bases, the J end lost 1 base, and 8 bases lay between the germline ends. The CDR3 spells CSVVLLSYNEQFF. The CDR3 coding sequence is TGCAGCGTTGTACTTTTATCCTACAATGAGCAGTTCTTC.

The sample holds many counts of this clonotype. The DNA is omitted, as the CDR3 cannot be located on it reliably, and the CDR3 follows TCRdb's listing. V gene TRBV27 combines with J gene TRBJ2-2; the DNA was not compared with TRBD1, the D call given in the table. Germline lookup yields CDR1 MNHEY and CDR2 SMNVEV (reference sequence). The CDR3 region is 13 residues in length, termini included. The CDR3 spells CASSSSTGGLVFF.

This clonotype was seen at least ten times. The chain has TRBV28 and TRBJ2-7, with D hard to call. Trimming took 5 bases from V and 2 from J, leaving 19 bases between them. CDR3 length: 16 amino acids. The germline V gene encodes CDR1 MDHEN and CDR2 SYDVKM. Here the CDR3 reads CASSLRPNPNTYEQYF. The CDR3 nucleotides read TGTGCCAGCAGTCTTCGGCCCAATCCTAATACCTACGAGCAGTACTTC.